This T cell receptor (beta chain) was profiled in a study of Graves' ophthalmopathy and Graves' hyperthyroidism. Study at large: The blood sample was drawn at first diagnosis and before any treatment.

Trimming shortened V by 6 bases and J by 6 bases, and 18 bases separated the two germline ends. Germline CDR1 DFQATT, CDR2 SNEGSKA (reference sequence). The CDR3 has 14 amino acids. Study observations and caveats: Among thyroid clonotypes expanded above 0.001 frequency, most also appeared in blood. At around 68% sensitivity and 72.22% specificity, the model predicted progression of the ophthalmopathy.

The TCR beta CDR3 regions underwent amplification from RNA transcripts. The first round was an RT-PCR with HTBI primers, and the second round was a multiplex PCR. TCRdb analysed the multiplex PCR reads with MiXCR anew, one entry per CDR3 protein. The table includes about 400,000 distinct CDR3 sequences, 15% to 20% detected once. This clonotype was seen repeatedly, ten times or more. Its antigen is not known. Source material: peripheral blood. The receptor was derived from a woman aged 18-29 years with Graves' ophthalmopathy. V gene TRBV20-1 combines with J gene TRBJ1-5; TRBD1 might be the D (5 bases). CDR3 region: CSATGRTGGQPQHF. CDR3 nucleotide sequence: TGCAGTGCAACGGGACGGACTGGAGGTCAGCCCCAGCATTTT.